These T cell receptor beta chains were read from a single sample in a study of CD8 T cells in Susac syndrome. MiXCR was run by TCRdb on the immunoSEQ multiplex PCR reads, yielding one entry per CDR3 protein. The data hold 150,000 to 180,000 distinct CDR3 sequences, with around 95% observed a single time. The sample taken for sequencing was CD8+ T cells from PBMCs. These receptors came from a human donor with multiple sclerosis. CDR3s include the opening cysteine and the closing phenylalanine or tryptophan.

TRBV27	CASRTGGDEQYF
TRBV6-2/TRBV6-3	CASSYRQLTTTDTQYF
TRBV4-1	CASSQDGTLEQFF
TRBV6-2/TRBV6-3	CASTTRQASYEQYF
TRBV6-5	CASSWTGMGYTF
TRBV6-6	CASGGTGSTDTQYF
TRBV20-1	CSAPHGRTGASYEQYF
TRBV27	CASSFAGTGYGYTF
TRBV13	CASSQDRGAFF
TRBV7-9	CASSPTNEKLFF
TRBV12-3/TRBV12-4	CATIRRDRGSLSGNTIYF
TRBV16	CASSQRRDRGHTGELFF
TRBV7-9	CASSPPETGVRETQYF
TRBV19	CATFSLEFHYTF
TRBV29-1	CSIRTGTGANNEQFF
TRBV14	CASSQVGGTGWYEQYF
TRBV4-1	CASSQVGEGSNQPQHF
TRBV11-2	CASRQGHEQYF
TRBV7-6	CASSLRSDLSGANVLTF
TRBV15	CATSSPPGGAYNEQFF
TRBV30	CAWRRGLNTEAFF
TRBV7-9	CASSSPTTSGDTGELFF
TRBV12-3/TRBV12-4	CASSSGLGYTF
TRBV3-1	CASSQVPPRGRLYEQYF
TRBV29-1	CSVVGGFAEISYNEQFF
TRBV15	CATSREDRAGGELFF
TRBV29-1	CSVEGFWNGTDTQYF
TRBV30	CAWSLGRVTYEQYF
TRBV27	CASKRGGLGDTQYF
TRBV7-6	CASQGPNTGELFF
TRBV12-3/TRBV12-4	CASTREARANQPQHF
TRBV11-2	CASSLDLASEQYF
TRBV12-3/TRBV12-4	CASSFAVAGNTIYF
TRBV7-9	CASSAITYEQYF
TRBV6-6	CATGTGIRQPQHF
TRBV9	CASSSTGANTEAFF
TRBV7-2	CASSLRLASEQFF
TRBV29-1	CSVVGKGQGPYEQYF
TRBV29-1	CSVLDGTDTQYF
TRBV10-2	CASRGEFNQPQHF
TRBV20-1	CSARERHAPYEQYF
TRBV20-1	CSAYNRYNEQFF
TRBV7-9	CASSLIAGAINEQFF
TRBV9	CASSALLENSPLHF
TRBV7-9	CASSSTGQSRAPLHF
TRBV7-6	CASWVGTNTGELFF
TRBV6-2/TRBV6-3	CASSYLTSINEQYF
TRBV27	CASALGQATEAFF
TRBV9	CASSDGTGKEQYF